The present entry profiles one T cell receptor (beta chain) with its context. The antigen is unknown. Produced via immunoSEQ multiplex PCR; TCRdb's table is partial and in-frame only. The repertoire holds roughly 83,000 clones, with about 90% as singletons. This sample stems from a study of OX40 agonist ivuxolimab in advanced cancers. Looking at the study overall: A mean age of 60 years, range roughly 23 to 85, was recorded, and approximately 79% were male.

This CDR3 has 17 amino acids. Germline V lookup: CDR1 SGHNT, CDR2 YYREEE (reference sequence). Trimming cost V 4 bases and J 5 bases; bases outside gene matches: 12. Study outcomes and limitations: Doses of 0.1 to 3.0 mg/kg were accompanied by clonal expansion of CD4+ and CD8+ blood T cells by week 6. Among the lowest levels of clonal expansion were found in partial responders at 0.1-3.0 mg/kg. Nonresponders included some who also had low normalized T-cell clonal expansion.

This receptor was identified in an adult with an advanced solid tumor such as melanoma, head and neck, liver or kidney cancer. The chain carries TRBV5-4 and TRBJ2-6; 7 bases line up with TRBD2. The source material was CD4+ or CD8+ T cells sorted from blood, sampled in a trial of the OX40 agonist ivuxolimab. CDR3 in DNA: TGTGCCAGCAGCCCGGTTGGGGGGGGACTCCGGGCCAACGTCCTGACTTTC. It is translated as CASSPVGGGLRANVLTF.